The present T cell receptor beta chain was sequenced within a study of graft-versus-host responses after intestinal transplantation. Study as a whole: All recipients got anti-thymocyte globulin induction, then tacrolimus and steroids for around three years.

This CDR3 comprises 14 residues. Germline CDR1 reads SGHVS; CDR2 reads FNYEAQ. Trimming took 1 base from V and 5 from J, leaving 11 bases between them. A remark on this clone: Its antigen remains unidentified.

The protocol was immunoSEQ multiplex PCR, while the TCRdb copy is restricted to in-frame clones and leaves out a portion. The repertoire holds some 130,000 clones, about 93% seen once, with 0.095% to 0.15% in the top ten. Here the sequenced sample was unstimulated CD4+ T cells sorted from spleen or lymph node cells, taken before intestinal transplant. The sequence was collected from a human donor who received an intestinal transplant. The chain couples TRBV7-6 to TRBJ2-5; weak D call: TRBD1 (7 bases). The CDR3 DNA reads as TGTGCCAGCAGCTTAGATGCGGGACAGGAGACCCAGTACTTC. Encoded protein: CASSLDAGQETQYF. The variable domain in full, completed from reference TRBV7-6 and TRBJ2-5, reads GAGVSQSPRYKVTKRGQDVALRCDPISGHVSLYWYRQALGQGPEFLTYFNYEAQQDKSGLPNDRFSAERPEGSISTLTIQRTEQRDSAMYRCASSLDAGQETQYFGPGTRLLVL.